These 32 T cell receptor beta chains were all obtained from the same sample, sequenced in a study of a mutant IDH1 vaccine in newly diagnosed glioma. These TCRs are of unknown antigen specificity. Indicated time point: week 35, safety follow-up. Each dose of the vaccine consisted of 300 ug of mutant IDH1 20-mer peptide, with topical imiquimod. The data were produced by immunoSEQ multiplex PCR, yet TCRdb's version contains in-frame clones alone and is incomplete. Of tens of thousands of clones detected, more than 85% appear once; the ten largest clones hold 1.5% to 2%. This sample comprised PBMCs, obtained from a glioma patient whose treatment included an IDH1 peptide vaccine. The source is a man under 40 with glioma.

This chain uses TRBV5-4 with TRBJ1-2; 10 bases line up with TRBD1. Germline V gene sequence: CDR1 SGHNT, CDR2 YYREEE (reference sequence). The length of the CDR3 is 14 residues. V shed 3 bases and J 10 bases; nucleotides not matched to a gene: 9. The CDR3 sequence is CASSWAGTGDDYTF. CDR3 in DNA: TGTGCCAGCAGCTGGGCCGGGACAGGGGATGACTACACCTTC.

The genes are TRBV5-1 and TRBJ1-6, with D perhaps TRBD1 (5 bases). Trimming pared 0 bases from V and 7 bases from J, leaving 11 bases between. Germline V lookup: CDR1 SGHRS, CDR2 YFSETQ. The CDR3 extends over 15 amino acids. CDR3 nucleotides: TGCGCCAGCAGCTTGGCCGGGGGTACCAATTCACCCCTCCACTTT. Protein: CASSLAGGTNSPLHF.

The V call is TRBV27, the J call TRBJ1-1; no clear D. Looked up from germline, CDR1 is MNHEY and CDR2 is SMNVEV (reference sequence). Trimming pared 3 bases from V and 1 base from J, leaving 6 bases between. There are 13 residues in the CDR3. The chain's CDR3 is CASSLAANTEAFF. In DNA form, the CDR3 reads TGTGCCAGCAGTTTGGCAGCGAACACTGAAGCTTTCTTT.

The chain is built from TRBV27 and TRBJ2-7; 7 bases map to TRBD1. The germline V gene has CDR1 MNHEY and CDR2 SMNVEV (reference sequence). Trimming cost V 6 bases and J 2 bases; bases outside gene matches: 10. This CDR3 region has 15 residues. CDR3 sequence reads: CASSYRGPTPYEQYF. In nucleotides, the CDR3 is TGTGCCAGCAGCTACAGGGGTCCTACCCCCTACGAGCAGTACTTC.

This chain joins TRBV28 and TRBJ1-5, with D possibly being TRBD1 (6 bases). The V gene lost 7 bases and the J gene lost 7 bases, with 14 bases spanning the gap. CDR1 is MDHEN and CDR2 is SYDVKM in the germline V gene. CDR3 length: 13 amino acids. As DNA, the CDR3 is TGTGCCAGCACCGCCTACAGGGCGCAGCCCCAGCATTTT. This translates into CASTAYRAQPQHF.

CDR3 in amino acids: CASRRTSGGSYEQYF. In nucleotides, the CDR3 is TGTGCCAGCAGAAGGACTAGCGGGGGCTCCTACGAGCAGTACTTC. The V and J genes are TRBV28 and TRBJ2-7; 13 bases agree with TRBD2. V was pared by 6 bases and J by 0 bases, with 2 bases of the junction left unmatched. This CDR3 has 15 residues. The germline CDR1 and CDR2 sequences are MDHEN and SYDVKM.

This clone has a single count. The V gene is TRBV6-5, the J gene TRBJ2-7; 9 nucleotides match TRBD1. Judging by the DNA end, TRBJ2-5 fits better; the J call may be wrong. Germline V gene sequence: CDR1 MNHEY, CDR2 SVGAGI. The CDR3 is 15 residues long. CDR3 loop: CASRSYGTGQETQYF. For the CDR3, the DNA is TGTGCCAGCAGGTCATACGGGACAGGGCAAGAGACCCAGTACTTC.

This chain links TRBV10-3 with TRBJ1-4; tentative D call: TRBD1 (5 bases). CDR1 is ENHRY and CDR2 is SYGVKD in the germline V gene. Between the trimmed V and J ends, which lost 4 bases and 6 bases, there was a span of 12 bases. CDR3 length: 14 amino acids. The CDR3 sequence is CAISAGMGDEKLFF. DNA for the CDR3: TGTGCCATCAGTGCAGGGATGGGGGATGAAAAACTGTTTTTT.

The V call is TRBV27, the J call TRBJ2-7; D not resolved. In germline, CDR1 is MNHEY, CDR2 SMNVEV (reference sequence). CDR3 length: 14 amino acids. Trimming cost V 3 bases and J 1 base, with 10 bases left between them. The CDR3: CASSFGDGSYEQYF. The CDR3, as DNA: TGTGCCAGCAGTTTTGGAGACGGGTCCTACGAGCAGTACTTC.

This chain links TRBV11-3 with TRBJ1-1; D is ambiguous. The CDR3 runs to 13 residues. The germline CDR1 and CDR2 sequences are SGHNT and YENEEA. Between the trimmed V and J ends, which lost 0 bases and 1 base, there was a span of 3 bases. The CDR3 DNA follows: TGTGCCAGCAGCTTAGAGGAGAACACTGAAGCTTTCTTT. Residues: CASSLEENTEAFF.

The chain employs TRBV2 and TRBJ1-1; 8 bases agree with TRBD1. V dropped 7 bases and J dropped 7; count of bases not matched to a gene: 11. CDR1 is SNHLY, CDR2 FYNNEI, per germline. This CDR3 has 14 amino acids. The CDR3 loop reads CASKKQGGDVEAFF. DNA for the CDR3: TGTGCCAGCAAAAAACAGGGGGGGGATGTTGAAGCTTTCTTT. The full variable domain, with the rest looked up from reference TRBV2 and TRBJ1-1, is EPEVTQTPSHQVTQMGQEVILRCVPISNHLYFYWYRQILGQKVEFLVSFYNNEISEKSEIFDDQFSVERPDGSNFTLKIRSTKLEDSAMYFCASKKQGGDVEAFFGQGTRLTVV.

V usage is TRBV19 and J usage is TRBJ2-2; D may correspond to TRBD1 or TRBD2 (5 bases each). Trimming cost V 7 bases and J 1 base, with 10 bases left between them. Germline V gives CDR1 LNHDA, CDR2 SQIVND (reference sequence). The CDR3 covers 14 residues. The CDR3 protein is CASNEGLNTGELFF. The CDR3 nucleotides are TGTGCCAGTAACGAGGGGTTGAACACCGGGGAGCTGTTTTTT.

The V gene is TRBV5-5, the J gene TRBJ1-4; TRBD1 agrees at 7 bases. Unmatched junction bases numbered 11, after V lost 4 bases and J lost 5 bases. The CDR3 is made up of 16 amino acids. Germline CDR1 SGHKS, CDR2 YYEKEE (reference sequence). The CDR3 nucleotides are TGTGCCAGCAGCCCCCAGGACAGGACCTTCAATGAAAAACTGTTTTTT. It encodes CASSPQDRTFNEKLFF.

The chain couples TRBV5-4 to TRBJ2-3, with no clear D. Per the germline V gene, CDR1 is SGHNT and CDR2 is YYREEE (reference sequence). V was shortened by 4 bases and J by 2 bases, with 23 bases between the two germline ends. The CDR3 has 18 amino acids. For the CDR3, the DNA is TGTGCCAGCAGCCCAAGCGTCGCGGCCTCCTATTACACAGATACGCAGTATTTT. Protein product: CASSPSVAASYYTDTQYF.

The chain carries TRBV2 and TRBJ2-1, with 10 bases matching TRBD2. This CDR3 has 16 amino acids. The germline V gene encodes CDR1 SNHLY and CDR2 FYNNEI. V was clipped by 4 bases and J by 5 bases; unmatched bases: 8. The CDR3 is CASSGAGGPLDNEQFF. The CDR3, as DNA: TGTGCCAGCAGTGGAGCGGGAGGGCCCCTCGACAATGAGCAGTTCTTC.

The chain employs TRBV10-3 and TRBJ1-3; 7 nucleotides align to TRBD1. Germline values: CDR1 ENHRY, CDR2 SYGVKD. The CDR3 loop spans 13 amino acids. V lost 10 bases to trimming and J lost 6 bases; unmatched junction nucleotides: 9. The CDR3 bases are TGTGCCAACCCCCGGGACAGACAAAACACCATATATTTT. Encoded protein: CANPRDRQNTIYF.

This clone is a singleton in its sample. DNA of the CDR3: TGTGCCAGCAGCGTGGGGGTAGGTACGCAGTATTTT. It encodes CASSVGVGTQYF. V is TRBV9 and J is TRBJ2-3; possibly TRBD1 or TRBD2 for D (5 bases each). The CDR3 contains 12 residues. Germline V gives CDR1 SGDLS, CDR2 YYNGEE. V lost 2 bases and J 8 bases, leaving 9 bases between the germline ends.

V usage is TRBV2 and J usage is TRBJ1-1; possibly TRBD1 for D (5 bases). CDR3 length: 16 amino acids. Germline assignment: CDR1 SNHLY and CDR2 FYNNEI. Trimming shortened V by 10 bases and J by 2 bases, and 23 bases separated the two germline ends. The CDR3 protein is CATLGTSQSSNTEAFF. The CDR3 DNA follows: TGTGCCACCCTTGGGACTTCTCAGTCTTCAAACACTGAAGCTTTCTTT.

To note about this clone: Other nucleotide sequences in the sample specify the same CDR3. The chain recombines TRBV9 with TRBJ1-1; D is unclear. CDR3 length: 13 residues. V dropped 0 bases and J dropped 5 bases, with 8 bases sitting between them. Germline-derived CDR1 and CDR2 are SGDLS and YYNGEE. The CDR3 DNA reads as TGTGCCAGCAGCGTAGGGGTGGGAACTGAAGCTTTCTTT. Residues: CASSVGVGTEAFF.

The chain carries TRBV9 and TRBJ2-1; 8 bases map to TRBD2. V trimming: 2 bases; J trimming: 2 bases; junction bases outside the gene matches: 6. Germline V gene lookup returns CDR1 SGDLS and CDR2 YYNGEE. The CDR3 spans 16 residues. CDR3 nucleotides: TGTGCCAGCAGCGTGAGCGGGGGCCTCCCCTACAATGAGCAGTTCTTC. Encoded protein: CASSVSGGLPYNEQFF.

The table lists this clone with a count of one. The chain uses TRBV7-6 and TRBJ2-5; 13 bases fit TRBD2. V trimming: 4 bases; J trimming: 5 bases; junction bases outside the gene matches: 10. The CDR3 extends over 17 amino acids. Germline V gives CDR1 SGHVS, CDR2 FNYEAQ. The CDR3 protein is CASSSRTSGGRGETQYF. In DNA form, the CDR3 reads TGTGCCAGCAGCTCTAGGACTAGCGGGGGCCGGGGGGAGACCCAGTACTTC. The full variable domain, its missing parts supplied by reference TRBV7-6 and TRBJ2-5, is GAGVSQSPRYKVTKRGQDVALRCDPISGHVSLYWYRQALGQGPEFLTYFNYEAQQDKSGLPNDRFSAERPEGSISTLTIQRTEQRDSAMYRCASSSRTSGGRGETQYFGPGTRLLVL.

The table lists this clone with a count of one. V gene TRBV6-6 combines with J gene TRBJ1-1; D is uncertain. Germline-derived CDR1 and CDR2 are MNHNY and SVGAGI (reference sequence). There are 13 residues in the CDR3. The ends were cut back, 2 bases at V and 6 bases at J, with 10 bases in the middle. The CDR3 coding sequence is TGTGCCAGCAGTTACGGTACGAGGGCTGAAGCTTTCTTT. Protein sequence: CASSYGTRAEAFF.

This chain joins TRBV6-5 and TRBJ2-7, with TRBD2 identical over 9 bases. This CDR3 comprises 14 residues. J lost 3 bases, V lost 7 bases, and 7 bases had no gene match. Germline V gene lookup returns CDR1 MNHEY and CDR2 SVGAGI. CDR3 nucleotides: TGTGCCAGCACATCTAGCGGGACCCTCTACGAGCAGTACTTC. Protein sequence: CASTSSGTLYEQYF.

This clone was found once. This chain joins TRBV2 and TRBJ1-3, with 7 positions matching TRBD1. Germline V gene lookup returns CDR1 SNHLY and CDR2 FYNNEI. This CDR3 has 16 residues. Losses at the gene ends were 0 bases for V and 4 bases for J; bases not matched to a gene: 6. Here the CDR3 DNA reads TGTGCCAGCAGTGAAGCTAAGCGGACAGGAGGAAACACCATATATTTT. Translation: CASSEAKRTGGNTIYF.

The chain has TRBV9 and TRBJ1-2, with 10 bases identical to TRBD1. The germline V gene has CDR1 SGDLS and CDR2 YYNGEE. This CDR3 spans 14 amino acids. The J segment lost 8 bases and the V segment lost 0 bases, leaving 4 bases of the junction unmatched. The CDR3 loop reads CASSVEGTGEGYTF. The CDR3 coding sequence is TGTGCCAGCAGCGTAGAAGGGACAGGGGAGGGCTACACCTTC.

CDR3 nucleotide sequence: TGTGCCAGCACACCCAGGGGGGACATGGGCTCCTACGAGCAGTACTTC. It specifies CASTPRGDMGSYEQYF. This rearrangement joins TRBV28 to TRBJ2-7; D is perhaps TRBD1 (7 bases). The length of the CDR3 is 16 residues. CDR1 and CDR2 from the germline V gene are MDHEN and SYDVKM. V shed 7 bases and J shed 0 bases, with 19 bases lying between them.

Written as DNA, the CDR3 is TGTGCCAGCAGTCGCCGGACTAGCGGAAACACCGGGGAGCTGTTTTTT. As protein: CASSRRTSGNTGELFF. The chain combines TRBV28 with TRBJ2-2; 10 bases are a match to TRBD2. The CDR3 has 16 amino acids. V trimming: 5 bases; J trimming: 2 bases; junction bases outside the gene matches: 5. Germline V lookup: CDR1 MDHEN, CDR2 SYDVKM.

J is TRBJ2-5 and V is TRBV2; possible D gene TRBD2, 5 bases. Germline V CDR1 and CDR2: SNHLY, FYNNEI. The V end lost 5 bases, the J end lost 5 bases, and 12 bases lay between the germline ends. This CDR3 is built from 13 residues. For the CDR3, the DNA is TGTGCCAGCAGTTGGGCGGCGGGTGAGACCCAGTACTTC. Residues: CASSWAAGETQYF. Supplemented by reference TRBV2 and TRBJ2-5, the full variable domain reads EPEVTQTPSHQVTQMGQEVILRCVPISNHLYFYWYRQILGQKVEFLVSFYNNEISEKSEIFDDQFSVERPDGSNFTLKIRSTKLEDSAMYFCASSWAAGETQYFGPGTRLLVL.

This clone was observed a handful of times. V and J are TRBV28 and TRBJ1-5, with 9 bases that match TRBD1. Per germline, CDR1 MDHEN and CDR2 SYDVKM. CDR3 size: 16 residues. Germline trimming cut 8 bases from V and 3 bases from J; bases unmatched to any gene: 11. The CDR3 coding sequence is TGTGCCAGCCGAACCCGACAGGGGGGTACCAATCAGCCCCAGCATTTT. Protein product: CASRTRQGGTNQPQHF.

The rearrangement uses TRBV5-1 and TRBJ2-1, with TRBD2 identical over 8 bases. CDR3 length equals 17 residues. Per the germline V gene, CDR1 is SGHRS and CDR2 is YFSETQ. Trimming cost V 3 bases and J 8 bases; bases outside gene matches: 16. The CDR3 region has the DNA TGCGCCAGCAGCTCGCCCGGGACTAGGGGGGATATCGATGAGCAGTTCTTC. Its translation: CASSSPGTRGDIDEQFF.

This chain joins TRBV10-3 and TRBJ1-2; a weak D match, TRBD1 (6 bases). Deletions cut 6 bases from V and 4 bases from J, with 18 bases between. This CDR3 spans 15 amino acids. CDR1 is ENHRY and CDR2 is SYGVKD in the germline V gene. The CDR3 region has the DNA TGTGCCATCAGCGGGGGGTCAGACAGGAGCTATGGCTACACCTTC. Amino acids: CAISGGSDRSYGYTF.

The chain recombines TRBV7-2 with TRBJ2-5; D is ambiguous. The V gene lost 1 base and the J gene lost 5 bases, with 11 bases spanning the gap. Germline assignment: CDR1 SGHTA and CDR2 FQGNSA. The CDR3 has 14 residues. The CDR3 here is CASSLVKGRETQYF. The CDR3 nucleotides read TGTGCCAGCAGCTTAGTAAAGGGAAGGGAGACCCAGTACTTC.